These T cell receptor beta chains were read from a single sample in a study of CD8 T cells in ankylosing spondylitis. TCRdb re-derived calls from the 5' RACE reads in MiXCR, one entry per CDR3 protein. The sample carries about 210,000 distinct CDR3 sequences, just under 7.5% recorded once. The sequenced material came from blood, either unsorted or a sorted T cell fraction (not recorded which). Receptor source: a male donor with ankylosing spondylitis. The conserved cysteine and the conserved F or W are not part of the CDR3 here. Fields, in order: V gene, CDR3 protein.

TRBV5-1	ASSLAPSQTGELF
TRBV15	ATSIGTASYNEQF
TRBV9	ASSVAGSGSYNEQF
TRBV12-3/TRBV12-4	ASSLFTEAF
TRBV2	ASSWTVGETQY
TRBV6-2/TRBV6-3	ASSPLAGAVNEQF
TRBV29-1	SVGLAVSYEQY
TRBV7-9	ASSLEAGRANYGYT
TRBV5-1	ASSFSEEAVYEQY
TRBV15	ATSSGTGDEVYNEQF
TRBV2	ASSEGAGRRNTIY
TRBV20-1	SARDIRHSYEQY
TRBV25-1	ASSEDDYEQY
TRBV4-3	ASSRGQVEDTQY
TRBV6-7	ASSPRLAGNHYEQY
TRBV7-9	ASSPAGRGYT
TRBV27	ASSPSVSGTGVFYEQY
TRBV5-1	ASSLSGTYNEQF
TRBV27	ASSLIASTDTQY
TRBV9	ASSVAGSGDSYEQY
TRBV4-2	ASSQEGQGARNEQF
TRBV4-2	ASSQVVVGYNEQF
TRBV19	ASSAGTMIYNEQF
TRBV27	ASSLFMSRHSGANVLT
TRBV10-2	ASRTGTGGLRYGYT
TRBV20-1	CARPGQGENLRYEQY
TRBV6-2/TRBV6-3	ASSQYRVPDTQY
TRBV20-1	SAPTGTLYEQY
TRBV7-2	ASSFGGSTDTQY
TRBV7-8	ASSLALTGTYEQY
TRBV4-3	ASSHARRGAEGETQY
TRBV20-1	SARDPEGSGEKLF
TRBV27	ASKTGNSPLH
TRBV28	ASSLRKDRGYGNEQF
TRBV29-1	SAKGDYGYT
TRBV20-1	SAGPVYNEQF
TRBV4-1	ASSQEVAGADEQF
TRBV4-1	ASSQDAGTWGYGYT
TRBV27	ASSPADLPNQPQH
TRBV19	ASWGTNSPLH
TRBV18	ASSPLRGAEQF
TRBV20-1	SARGDRSSYEQY
TRBV28	ASTTSILDRAGNNEQF
TRBV14	ASSQDREQGETQY
TRBV7-2	ASSRQGSSSYEQY
TRBV6-5	ASSYDRGTGKGYNSPLH
TRBV20-1	SARSLRETDTQY
TRBV13	ASSLRPNNQPQH
TRBV28	ASSLQILMNTEAF
TRBV15	ATRMSIGRSTYNEQF
TRBV4-2	ASSHQTGEAF